This T cell receptor beta chain is from a study of radiotherapy plus CTLA-4 blockade in lung cancer. Remarks on this clone: Its antigen is undetermined.

The CDR3 extends over 16 amino acids. Germline-derived CDR1 and CDR2 are SGHDN and FVKESK. Trimming cost V 4 bases and J 5 bases; bases outside gene matches: 12. Patients had chemo-refractory metastatic non-small-cell lung cancer and received focal radiation plus CTLA-4 blockade that used ipilimumab. Sequenced by immunoSEQ multiplex PCR; TCRdb stores in-frame clones only, minus some. The sample carries 75,000 to 80,000 clones, around 86% recorded once. Study outcomes and limitations: Radiotherapy plus ipilimumab was followed by expansion in blood of tumor-derived TCR clones.

The clonotype originates from a human donor with non-small cell lung cancer who had stable disease on radiotherapy plus ipilimumab. The sample consisted of peripheral blood, taken from a patient treated with radiotherapy plus ipilimumab. The chain combines TRBV14 with TRBJ2-5; TRBD2 matches at 8 bases. CDR3 nucleotide sequence: TGTGCCAGCAGCCCCTTGGCGGCGGGGGGCCTCGAGACCCAGTACTTC. It specifies CASSPLAAGGLETQYF.